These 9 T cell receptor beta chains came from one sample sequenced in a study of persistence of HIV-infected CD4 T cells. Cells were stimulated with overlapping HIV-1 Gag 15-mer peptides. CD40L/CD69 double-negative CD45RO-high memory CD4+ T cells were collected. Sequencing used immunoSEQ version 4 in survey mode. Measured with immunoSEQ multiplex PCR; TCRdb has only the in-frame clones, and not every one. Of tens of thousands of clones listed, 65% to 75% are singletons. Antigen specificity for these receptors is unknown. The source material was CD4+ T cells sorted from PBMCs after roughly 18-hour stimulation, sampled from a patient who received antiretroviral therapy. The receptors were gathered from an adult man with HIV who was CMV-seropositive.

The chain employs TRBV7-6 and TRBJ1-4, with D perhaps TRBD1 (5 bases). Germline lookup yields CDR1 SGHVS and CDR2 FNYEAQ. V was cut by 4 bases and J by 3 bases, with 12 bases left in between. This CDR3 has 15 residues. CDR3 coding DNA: TGTGCCAGCAGCTCCACGGGGCTCCCTAATGAAAAACTGTTTTTT. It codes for CASSSTGLPNEKLFF.

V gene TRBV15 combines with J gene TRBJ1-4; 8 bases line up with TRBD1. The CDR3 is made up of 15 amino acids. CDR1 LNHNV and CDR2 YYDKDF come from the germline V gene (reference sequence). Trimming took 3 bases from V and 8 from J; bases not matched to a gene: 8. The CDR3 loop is CATSRVGGTGEKLFF. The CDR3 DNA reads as TGTGCCACCAGCAGGGTAGGGGGGACAGGAGAAAAACTGTTTTTT.

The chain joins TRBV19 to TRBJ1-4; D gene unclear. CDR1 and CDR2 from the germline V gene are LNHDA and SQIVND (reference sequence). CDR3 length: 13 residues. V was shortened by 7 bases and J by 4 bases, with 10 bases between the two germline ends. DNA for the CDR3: TGTGCCAGTACTAGCGGTCATAATGAAAAACTGTTTTTT. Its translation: CASTSGHNEKLFF.

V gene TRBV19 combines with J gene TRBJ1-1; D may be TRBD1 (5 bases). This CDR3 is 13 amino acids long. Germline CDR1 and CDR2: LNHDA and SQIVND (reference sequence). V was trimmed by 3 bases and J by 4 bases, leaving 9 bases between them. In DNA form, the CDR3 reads TGTGCCAGTAGTATGGAAGGGGCCACTGAAGCTTTCTTT. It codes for CASSMEGATEAFF.

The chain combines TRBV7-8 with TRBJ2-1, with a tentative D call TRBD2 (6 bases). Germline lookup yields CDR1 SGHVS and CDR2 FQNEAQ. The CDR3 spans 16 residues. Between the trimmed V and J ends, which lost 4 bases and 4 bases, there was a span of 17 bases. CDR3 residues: CASSSYRDSAYNEQFF. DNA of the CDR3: TGTGCCAGCAGCTCTTACCGGGACTCAGCTTACAATGAGCAGTTCTTC.

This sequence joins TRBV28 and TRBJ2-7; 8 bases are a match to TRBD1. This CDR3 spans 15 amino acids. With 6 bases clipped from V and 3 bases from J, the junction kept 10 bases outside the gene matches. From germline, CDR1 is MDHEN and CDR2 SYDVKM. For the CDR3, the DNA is TGTGCCAGCAGCCAGGGGGCTAGGGGCCTCTACGAGCAGTACTTC. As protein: CASSQGARGLYEQYF.

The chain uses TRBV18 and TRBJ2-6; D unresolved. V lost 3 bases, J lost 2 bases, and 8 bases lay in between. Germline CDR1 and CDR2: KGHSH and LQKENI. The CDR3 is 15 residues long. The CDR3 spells CASSPDPAGANVLTF. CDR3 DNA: TGTGCCAGCTCACCTGACCCGGCTGGGGCCAACGTCCTGACTTTC.

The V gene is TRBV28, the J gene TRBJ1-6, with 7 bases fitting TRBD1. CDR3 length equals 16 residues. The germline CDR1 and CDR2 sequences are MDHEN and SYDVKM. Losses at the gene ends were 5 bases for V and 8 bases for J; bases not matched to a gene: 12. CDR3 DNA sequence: TGTGCCAGCAGTCTACAGGGGCTGGGGGATTATTCACCCCTCCACTTT. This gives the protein CASSLQGLGDYSPLHF.

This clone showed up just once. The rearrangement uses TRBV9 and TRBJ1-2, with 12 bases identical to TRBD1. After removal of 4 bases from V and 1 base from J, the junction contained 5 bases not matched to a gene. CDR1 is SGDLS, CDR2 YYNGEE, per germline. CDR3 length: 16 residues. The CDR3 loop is CASSKGQGANNYGYTF. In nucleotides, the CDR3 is TGTGCCAGCAGCAAGGGACAGGGGGCGAATAACTATGGCTACACCTTC.